A selection of T cell receptor beta chains follows, all from one sample in a study of T cell changes during pregnancy in multiple sclerosis. TCRdb's copy holds only in-frame clones and misses some; the assay was immunoSEQ multiplex PCR. The table records about 75,000 clones, about 89% of them present only once. The input for sequencing was peripheral blood, taken in the first trimester of pregnancy. These receptors were obtained from a female donor in good health, enrolled as a control in a pregnancy study. CDR3s include the opening cysteine and the closing phenylalanine or tryptophan.

v_gene,j_gene,CDR3aa
TRBV5-1,TRBJ1-4,CASSSPMMTERISNEKLFF
TRBV19,TRBJ1-2,CASSVTGVWGYGYTF
TRBV10-3,TRBJ2-3,CAISELERETDTQYF
TRBV7-9,TRBJ1-3,CASRVRGPGNTIYF
TRBV6-5,TRBJ1-1,CASSYSGTDNTEAFF
TRBV12-5,TRBJ2-2,CASGPGTTNTGELFF
TRBV28,TRBJ1-2,CASSSTVNYGYTF
TRBV11-2,TRBJ1-4,CASSLGTGFPNEKLFF
TRBV18,TRBJ1-2,CASSPGGLYGYTF
TRBV2,TRBJ2-7,CASSEMGLGADEQYF
TRBV6-6,TRBJ1-2,CASSNTAQTYGYTF
TRBV7-2,TRBJ2-4,CASRFTGGAKNIQYF
TRBV15,TRBJ1-4,CATSGMGQTLNEKLFF
TRBV27,TRBJ1-2,CASKGTGNYGYTF
TRBV27,TRBJ1-2,CASSSPGQGYGYTF
TRBV7-8,TRBJ1-3,CASSRQEQAYSGNTIYF
TRBV4-3,TRBJ2-3,CASSQGSGRPDTQYF
TRBV6-5,TRBJ1-2,CASTLRQGPNYGYTF
TRBV11-2,TRBJ1-6,CASSLVDQGAGNSPLHF
TRBV19,TRBJ1-1,CASSRTGGKNTEAFF
TRBV10-3,TRBJ1-2,CAIRPGTGDEGYTF
TRBV5-6,TRBJ1-1,CASSFEAEAFF
TRBV6-5,TRBJ2-7,CASSSFSGSSYEQYF
TRBV5-1,TRBJ2-7,CASSLDAGGPYEQYF
TRBV6-1,TRBJ1-4,CASRDRGTNEKLFF
TRBV30,TRBJ1-2,CAWSVGTDNYGYTF
TRBV25-1,TRBJ1-3,CASSGQGNTIYF
TRBV7-2,TRBJ1-4,CASSGTTNEKLFF
TRBV11-2,TRBJ1-5,CASSRDSYQPQHF
TRBV4-2,TRBJ2-1,CASSQDGGGREQFF